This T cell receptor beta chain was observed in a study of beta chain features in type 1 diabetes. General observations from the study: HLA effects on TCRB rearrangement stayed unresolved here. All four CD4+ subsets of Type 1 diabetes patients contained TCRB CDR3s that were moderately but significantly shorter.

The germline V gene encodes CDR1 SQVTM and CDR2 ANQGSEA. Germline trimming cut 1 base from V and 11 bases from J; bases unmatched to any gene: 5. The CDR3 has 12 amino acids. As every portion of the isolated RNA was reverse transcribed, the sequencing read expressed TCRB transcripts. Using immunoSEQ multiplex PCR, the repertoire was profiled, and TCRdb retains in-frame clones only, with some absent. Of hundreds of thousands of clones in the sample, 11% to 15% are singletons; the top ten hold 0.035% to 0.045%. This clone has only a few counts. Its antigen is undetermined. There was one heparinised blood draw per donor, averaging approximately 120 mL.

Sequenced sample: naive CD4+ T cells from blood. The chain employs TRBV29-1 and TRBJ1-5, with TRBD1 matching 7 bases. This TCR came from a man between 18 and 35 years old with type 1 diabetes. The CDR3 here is CSVEVPRGAQHF. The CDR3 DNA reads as TGCAGCGTTGAAGTTCCCAGGGGGGCCCAGCATTTT.